The following is a T cell receptor beta chain sequence with its context. As yet, its antigen is unknown. These data originate in a study of CD8 T cells in ankylosing spondylitis. A single record per CDR3 protein comes from TCRdb applying MiXCR to the 5' RACE reads. The repertoire includes 200,000 or so distinct CDR3 sequences, around a sixth of them detected once, and around 4.1% sits in the top ten. General study points: What seemed typical of ankylosing spondylitis blood was a TCR beta motif built from 8 or 9 highly homologous variants.

This CDR3 spans 15 amino acids. Germline V CDR1 and CDR2: SGHNT, YENEEA. With 3 bases removed from V and 9 bases from J, the gap between germline ends came to 18 bases. The rearrangement joins TRBV11-3 to TRBJ2-1, with D possibly TRBD1 on 6 matching bases. The TCR originated in a male donor aged 5 to 30 with ankylosing spondylitis or in good health (not recorded which). Sequenced sample: blood, either unsorted or a sorted T cell fraction (not recorded which). The CDR3 DNA sequence: TGTGCCAGCAGCTTTATCGGCTCGACAGGCTTTGAGCAGTTCTTC. Encoded protein: CASSFIGSTGFEQFF.